This T cell receptor beta chain was found in a study of T cells expressing NK-cell markers. Study-wide context: Seven HCMV-seropositive donors and one seronegative donor made up the eight sequenced donors.

The CDR3 runs to 15 residues. TCRdb reanalyzed the 5' RACE reads and collapses them to one entry per CDR3 protein, without DNA. The sample features 440,000 or so distinct CDR3 sequences, with about 7.1% in its top ten. Material for sequencing was blood T cells: a sorted CD56 or NKG2C T cell subset, CD4+ or CD8+ T cells, or bulk PBMC T cells (not recorded which). This receptor was obtained from a woman aged 18 to 75 in good health. This chain connects TRBV12-3 or TRBV12-4 to TRBJ2-2. CDR3 loop: CASSTRVSNTGELFF.